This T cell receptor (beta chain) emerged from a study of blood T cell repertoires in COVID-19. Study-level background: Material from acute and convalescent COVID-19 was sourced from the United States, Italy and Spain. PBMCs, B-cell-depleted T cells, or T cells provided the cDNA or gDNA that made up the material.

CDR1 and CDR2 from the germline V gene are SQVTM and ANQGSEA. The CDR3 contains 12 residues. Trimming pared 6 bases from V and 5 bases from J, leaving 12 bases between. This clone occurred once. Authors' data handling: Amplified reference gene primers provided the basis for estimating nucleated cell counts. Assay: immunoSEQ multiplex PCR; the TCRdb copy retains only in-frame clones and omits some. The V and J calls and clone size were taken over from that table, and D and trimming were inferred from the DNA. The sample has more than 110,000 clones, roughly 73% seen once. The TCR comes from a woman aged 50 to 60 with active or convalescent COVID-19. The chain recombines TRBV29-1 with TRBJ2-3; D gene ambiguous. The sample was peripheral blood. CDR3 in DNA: TGCAGCGTCCGAGAGGCGATAGATACGCAGTATTTT. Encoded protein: CSVREAIDTQYF.